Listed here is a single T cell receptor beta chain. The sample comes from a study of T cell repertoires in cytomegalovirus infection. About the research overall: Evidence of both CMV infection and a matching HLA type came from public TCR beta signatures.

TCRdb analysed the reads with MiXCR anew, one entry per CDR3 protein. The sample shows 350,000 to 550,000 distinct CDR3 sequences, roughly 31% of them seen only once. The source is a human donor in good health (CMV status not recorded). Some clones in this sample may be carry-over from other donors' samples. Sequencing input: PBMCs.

The chain's CDR3 is CSSSQDRGTCGGNEQFF. The DNA of the CDR3 is TGCAGCAGCAGCCAAGATCGCGGGACTTGCGGGGGGAATGAGCAGTTCTTC. The chain carries TRBV4-3 and TRBJ2-1, with TRBD2 identical over 8 bases. Per the germline V gene, CDR1 is LGHNA and CDR2 is YSLEER. There are 17 residues in the CDR3.